This passage covers 10 T cell receptor beta chains from one sample sequenced in a study of T cell changes during pregnancy in multiple sclerosis. Measured with immunoSEQ multiplex PCR; TCRdb has only the in-frame clones, and not every one. The data show under 40,000 clones, 75% to 95% seen once. The sample consisted of CD8+ T cells from peripheral blood mononuclear cells, taken in the first trimester of pregnancy. These receptors were collected from a female donor with multiple sclerosis, enrolled in a pregnancy study.

The chain couples TRBV7-2 to TRBJ1-2; D is uncertain. V was pared by 1 base and J by 8 bases, with 20 bases between. CDR3 size: 16 residues. CDR1 is SGHTA, CDR2 FQGNSA, per germline. The CDR3 reads CASSLVDTGIQQGYTF. CDR3 nucleotide sequence: TGTGCCAGCAGCTTAGTAGACACCGGGATCCAACAAGGCTACACCTTC.

V is TRBV27 and J is TRBJ2-3; TRBD2 aligns across 7 bases. Germline CDR1 is MNHEY and CDR2 is SMNVEV (reference sequence). V shed 5 bases, J shed 3 bases, and the junction held 5 bases outside the gene matches. The CDR3 loop spans 14 amino acids. DNA of the CDR3: TGTGCCAGCAGTCCGACGCGGGGGACAGATACGCAGTATTTT. The encoded protein is CASSPTRGTDTQYF.

This clone was recorded only once. As DNA, the CDR3 is TGCGCCAGCAGCTTGGCCTCTCGGACTAGGGATCCCTACGAGCAGTACTTC. Translation: CASSLASRTRDPYEQYF. The chain couples TRBV5-1 to TRBJ2-7, with 7 bases identical to TRBD2. The CDR3 sequence is 17 residues long. V shed 0 bases and J 2 bases; nucleotides not matched to a gene: 11. CDR1 and CDR2 (germline): SGHRS, YFSETQ.

The chain employs TRBV19 and TRBJ2-1; 7 bases agree with TRBD2. The germline V gene has CDR1 LNHDA and CDR2 SQIVND (reference sequence). The CDR3 spans 16 residues. Losses at the gene ends were 1 base for V and 0 bases for J; bases not matched to a gene: 3. The CDR3 DNA reads TGTGCCAGTAGTATAGGCCTAGCGGTCTCCTACAATGAGCAGTTCTTC. Protein product: CASSIGLAVSYNEQFF. Drawing the rest from reference TRBV19 and TRBJ2-1, the complete variable domain is DGGITQSPKYLFRKEGQNVTLSCEQNLNHDAMYWYRQDPGQGLRLIYYSQIVNDFQKGDIAEGYSVSREKKESFPLTVTSAQKNPTAFYLCASSIGLAVSYNEQFFGPGTRLTVL.

The CDR3 protein is CASSDSQGTSEQFF. The DNA for the CDR3 is TGTGCCAGCAGTGACTCACAGGGGACGAGTGAGCAGTTCTTC. J is TRBJ2-1 and V is TRBV6-4; 7 bases are shared with TRBD1. The CDR3 has 14 residues. Germline V gene sequence: CDR1 MRHNA, CDR2 SNTAGT. V lost 0 bases to trimming and J lost 9 bases; unmatched junction nucleotides: 5.

This clone was seen a single time. The chain uses TRBV5-1 and TRBJ2-3; 15 nucleotides align to TRBD2. With V trimmed by 0 bases and J by 2 bases, 10 bases remained unmatched. CDR1 is SGHRS, CDR2 YFSETQ, per germline. The CDR3 runs to 20 residues. The CDR3 nucleotides are TGCGCCAGCAGCTTGGCCTTTGGACTAGCGGGAGGGGGCTACACAGATACGCAGTATTTT. It translates to CASSLAFGLAGGGYTDTQYF.

The rearrangement joins TRBV5-6 to TRBJ2-7; 7 bases line up with TRBD2. Germline assignment: CDR1 SGHDT and CDR2 YYEEEE. Unmatched junction bases numbered 9, after V lost 6 bases and J lost 0 bases. The CDR3 extends over 15 amino acids. The CDR3, as DNA: TGTGCCAGCACCCTCTGGGGGGGATTCTCCTACGAGCAGTACTTC. Translating gives CASTLWGGFSYEQYF.

The chain employs TRBV28 and TRBJ2-1; TRBD1 agrees at 8 bases. CDR1 is MDHEN, CDR2 SYDVKM, per germline. V was pared by 2 bases and J by 0 bases, with 12 bases of the junction left unmatched. This CDR3 has 19 amino acids. This CDR3 is CASSLEPDRGLPSYNEQFF. The CDR3 DNA reads TGTGCCAGCAGTTTAGAGCCTGACAGGGGCCTCCCCTCCTACAATGAGCAGTTCTTC.

The chain employs TRBV19 and TRBJ2-2; no reliable D call. This CDR3 is built from 12 residues. Germline V gene sequence: CDR1 LNHDA, CDR2 SQIVND (reference sequence). V gave up 4 bases and J gave up 5 bases, with 5 bases separating them. The CDR3 is CASSTQTGELFF. CDR3 nucleotide sequence: TGTGCCAGTAGTACCCAAACCGGGGAGCTGTTTTTT.

In its sample, this clone was seen a few times. The chain is built from TRBV30 and TRBJ1-5; tentatively, D is TRBD1 (5 bases). The ends were cut back, 5 bases at V and 6 bases at J, with 17 bases in the middle. The CDR3 has 14 amino acids. CDR1 is GTSNPN, CDR2 SVGIG, per germline (reference sequence). The CDR3 DNA is TGTGCCTGGGCCCCCGGGGGGGATTTTCAGCCCCAGCATTTT. Protein: CAWAPGGDFQPQHF.